These T cell receptor beta chains were read from a single sample in a study of blood T cell repertoires in COVID-19. Measured with immunoSEQ multiplex PCR; TCRdb has only the in-frame clones, and not every one. Seen here are under 250,000 clones, 83% observed once, and the top ten hold less than 3%. Sequencing input: peripheral blood. These TCRs come from a man aged 50-60 years with active or convalescent COVID-19. Both conserved end residues are part of each CDR3. The order of the fields is V gene, D gene, J gene, clone size, CDR3 protein, CDR3 DNA. D genes are given only for firm matches. Size tells how often a clone was seen (once, few, many) or the class of an expanded clone, and some rows leave it out.

TRBV28	.	TRBJ2-7	.	CASSFFGQGSYEQYF	.
TRBV6-5	TRBD2	TRBJ2-7	.	CASSYSLAGLAYEQYF	TGTGCCAGCAGTTACAGCCTAGCGGGGCTTGCCTACGAGCAGTACTTC
TRBV6-5	TRBD1	TRBJ2-2	.	CASSRQGVPTGELFF	TGTGCCAGCAGCCGACAGGGCGTCCCCACCGGGGAGCTGTTTTTT
TRBV4-3	.	TRBJ2-1	.	CASSQVPVYNEQFF	TGCGCCAGCAGCCAAGTTCCAGTCTACAATGAGCAGTTCTTC
TRBV28	.	TRBJ2-7	once	CASSPGDLRGTYEQYF	TGTGCCAGCAGTCCGGGGGACCTACGAGGAACCTACGAGCAGTACTTC
TRBV18	.	TRBJ2-3	.	CASSTGLTDTQYF	TGTGCCAGCTCAACTGGACTCACAGATACGCAGTATTTT
TRBV29-1	TRBD1	TRBJ1-1	.	CSARTGNTEAFF	TGCAGCGCCCGGACAGGTAACACTGAAGCTTTCTTT
TRBV6-5	.	TRBJ2-1	once	CASLEVPQNEQFF	TGTGCCAGCCTAGAGGTCCCCCAGAATGAGCAGTTCTTC
TRBV28	.	TRBJ1-2	.	CASIKGGSYGYTF	TGTGCCAGCATTAAGGGAGGGAGCTATGGCTACACCTTC
TRBV18	.	TRBJ1-4	.	CASSPSDEKLFF	TGTGCCAGCTCACCGTCTGATGAAAAACTGTTTTTT
TRBV28	TRBD2	TRBJ2-3	.	CASSLASGNTDTQYF	TGTGCCAGCAGTTTAGCTAGCGGTAACACAGATACGCAGTATTTT
TRBV3-1/TRBV3-2	.	TRBJ2-7	.	CASSQDLASYEQYF	TGTGCCAGCAGCCAAGATCTGGCTTCCTACGAGCAGTACTTC
TRBV11-3	.	TRBJ2-7	.	CASSPRGAYEQYF	TGTGCCAGCAGCCCCCGGGGAGCCTACGAGCAGTACTTC
TRBV18	TRBD2	TRBJ2-7	.	CAGTSGTAYEQYF	TGTGCCGGAACTAGCGGGACAGCCTACGAGCAGTACTTC
TRBV19	.	TRBJ2-2	.	CASSSGVNTGELFF	TGTGCCAGTAGTAGCGGTGTAAACACCGGGGAGCTGTTTTTT
TRBV15	.	TRBJ2-1	few	CATSRDRGPYNEQFF	TGTGCCACCAGCAGAGATCGTGGCCCCTACAATGAGCAGTTCTTC
TRBV6-2/TRBV6-3	TRBD2	TRBJ2-1	.	CASSYSVGRGTYNEQFF	TGTGCCAGCAGTTACTCGGTTGGGCGGGGGACCTACAATGAGCAGTTCTTC
TRBV30	.	TRBJ1-5	.	CAWSGDNNQPQHF	TGTGCCTGGAGTGGGGACAACAATCAGCCCCAGCATTTT
TRBV7-2	.	TRBJ1-1	once	CASSLGAGLEAFF	TGTGCCAGCAGCTTAGGGGCAGGGCTTGAAGCTTTCTTT
TRBV27	TRBD2	TRBJ2-1	.	CASSFSAGGPREGGEQFF	TGTGCCAGCAGTTTCAGCGCGGGAGGGCCGAGGGAAGGTGGGGAGCAGTTCTTC
TRBV6-1	TRBD2	TRBJ2-5	once	CASGEGGLADPFVETQYF	TGTGCCAGCGGGGAAGGAGGACTAGCTGATCCTTTTGTAGAGACCCAGTACTTC
TRBV24-1	.	TRBJ2-1	.	CATSEPGRYYNEQFF	TGTGCCACCAGTGAACCCGGCAGGTACTACAATGAGCAGTTCTTC
TRBV19	.	TRBJ1-1	.	CASSLSPFTEAFF	TGTGCCAGTAGCCTCTCTCCCTTCACTGAAGCTTTCTTT
TRBV27	TRBD1	TRBJ2-3	.	CASSSTATGGAPSSTDTQYF	TGTGCCAGCAGTTCCACCGCTACAGGGGGCGCTCCTTCTAGCACAGATACGCAGTATTTT
TRBV5-4	TRBD2	TRBJ2-3	.	CASSGPGLATSTDTQYF	TGTGCCAGCAGCGGGCCGGGACTAGCAACCAGCACAGATACGCAGTATTTT
TRBV3-1/TRBV3-2	.	TRBJ2-5	.	CASSPTWPGGETQYF	TGTGCCAGCAGCCCGACTTGGCCAGGGGGGGAGACCCAGTACTTC
TRBV18	.	TRBJ1-1	.	CASSPSVNTEAFF	TGTGCCAGCTCACCGTCGGTGAACACTGAAGCTTTCTTT
TRBV7-2	TRBD1	TRBJ1-2	.	CASSLQAGGDGGYGYTF	TGTGCCAGCAGCTTGCAGGCAGGGGGCGATGGGGGCTATGGCTACACCTTC
TRBV29-1	.	TRBJ2-7	.	CSVLTGRYEQYF	TGCAGCGTTTTGACAGGCCGCTACGAGCAGTACTTC
TRBV20-1	.	TRBJ2-2	few	CSASGSGWGGELFF	TGCAGTGCTAGTGGCTCAGGGTGGGGCGGGGAGCTGTTTTTT
TRBV2	.	TRBJ2-7	.	CASSEARLAYEQYF	TGTGCCAGCAGTGAAGCGCGCCTAGCCTACGAGCAGTACTTC
TRBV28	TRBD1	TRBJ1-4	.	CASRLQGADEKLFF	TGTGCCAGCAGACTACAGGGGGCTGATGAAAAACTGTTTTTT